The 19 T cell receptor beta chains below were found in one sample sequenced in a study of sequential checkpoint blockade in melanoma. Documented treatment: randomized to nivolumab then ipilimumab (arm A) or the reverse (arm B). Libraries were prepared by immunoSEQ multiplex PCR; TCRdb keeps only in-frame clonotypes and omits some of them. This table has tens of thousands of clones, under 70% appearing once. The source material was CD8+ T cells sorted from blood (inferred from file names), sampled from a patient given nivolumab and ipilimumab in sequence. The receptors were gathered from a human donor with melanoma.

CDR3 DNA: TGTGCCACCAGCAGCTGGGGAGCCTACAATGAGCAGTTCTTC. It yields the protein CATSSWGAYNEQFF. V is TRBV15 and J is TRBJ2-1, with D possibly TRBD2 on 5 matching bases. This CDR3 region has 14 residues. The germline gives CDR1 LNHNV, CDR2 YYDKDF (reference sequence). Trimming stripped 3 bases from V and 2 bases from J, with 8 bases between.

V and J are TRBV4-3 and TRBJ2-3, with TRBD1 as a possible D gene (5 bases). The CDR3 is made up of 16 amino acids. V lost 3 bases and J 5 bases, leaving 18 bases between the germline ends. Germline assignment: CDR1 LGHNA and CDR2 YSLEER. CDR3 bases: TGCGCCAGCAGCCAGATCTCTCAGGGTTCGGGAGATACGCAGTATTTT. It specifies CASSQISQGSGDTQYF.

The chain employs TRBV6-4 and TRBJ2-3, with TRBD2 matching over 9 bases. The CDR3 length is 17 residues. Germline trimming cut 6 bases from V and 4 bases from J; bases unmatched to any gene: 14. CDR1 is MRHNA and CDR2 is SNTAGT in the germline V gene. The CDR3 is CASSQERGGGASDTQYF. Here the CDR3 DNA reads TGTGCCAGCAGCCAAGAGAGGGGCGGGGGGGCCTCAGATACGCAGTATTTT.

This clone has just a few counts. CDR3 nucleotide sequence: TGTGCCAGCAGCCCCAGGGGTTCACCCCTCCACTTT. Encoded protein: CASSPRGSPLHF. The chain joins TRBV10-3 to TRBJ1-6; weak D call: TRBD1 (6 bases). Trimming took off 10 bases at V and 9 bases at J, with 13 bases between the two ends. CDR3 length: 12 amino acids. Looked up from germline, CDR1 is ENHRY and CDR2 is SYGVKD.

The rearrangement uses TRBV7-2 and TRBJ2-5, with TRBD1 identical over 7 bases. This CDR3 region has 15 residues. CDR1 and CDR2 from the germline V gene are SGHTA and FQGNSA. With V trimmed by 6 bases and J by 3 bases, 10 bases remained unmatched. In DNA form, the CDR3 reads TGTGCCAGCAGGAGCCCCGGGACAGCAAAAGAGACCCAGTACTTC. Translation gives CASRSPGTAKETQYF.

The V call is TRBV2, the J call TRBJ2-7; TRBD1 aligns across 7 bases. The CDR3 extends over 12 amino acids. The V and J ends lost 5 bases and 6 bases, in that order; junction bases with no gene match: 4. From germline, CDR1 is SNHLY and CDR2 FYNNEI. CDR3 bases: TGTGCCAGCAGTCCGACAGGGTTCGAGCAGTACGTC. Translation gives CASSPTGFEQYV.

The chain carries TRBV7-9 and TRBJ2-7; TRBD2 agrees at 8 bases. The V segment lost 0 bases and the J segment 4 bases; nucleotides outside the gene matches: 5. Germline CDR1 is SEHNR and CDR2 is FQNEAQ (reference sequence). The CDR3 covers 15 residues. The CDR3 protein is CASSLAGSGGYEQYV. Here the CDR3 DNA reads TGTGCCAGCAGCTTAGCGGGGAGCGGGGGTTACGAGCAGTACGTC.

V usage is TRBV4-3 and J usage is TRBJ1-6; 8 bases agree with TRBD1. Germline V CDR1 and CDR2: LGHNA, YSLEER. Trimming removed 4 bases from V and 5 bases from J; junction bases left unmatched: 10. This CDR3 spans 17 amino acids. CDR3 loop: CASSPTVPTGDNSPLHF. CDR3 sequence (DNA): TGCGCCAGCAGCCCCACAGTACCGACAGGGGATAATTCACCCCTCCACTTT.

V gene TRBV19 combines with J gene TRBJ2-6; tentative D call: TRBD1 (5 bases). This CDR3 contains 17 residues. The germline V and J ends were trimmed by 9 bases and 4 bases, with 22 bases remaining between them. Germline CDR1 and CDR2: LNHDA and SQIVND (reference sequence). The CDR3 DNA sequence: TGTGCCAGCTCCGTAGTAGGGGCCCGGAGAGGGGCCAACGTCCTGACTTTC. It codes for CASSVVGARRGANVLTF.

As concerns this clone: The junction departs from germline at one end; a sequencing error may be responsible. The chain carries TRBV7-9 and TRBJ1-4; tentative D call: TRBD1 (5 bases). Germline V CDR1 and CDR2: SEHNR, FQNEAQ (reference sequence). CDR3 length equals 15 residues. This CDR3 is CASSSGGSSHRKTVF. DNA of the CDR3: TGTGCCAGCAGCTCCGGGGGGAGTAGTCACCGAAAAACTGTTTTT.

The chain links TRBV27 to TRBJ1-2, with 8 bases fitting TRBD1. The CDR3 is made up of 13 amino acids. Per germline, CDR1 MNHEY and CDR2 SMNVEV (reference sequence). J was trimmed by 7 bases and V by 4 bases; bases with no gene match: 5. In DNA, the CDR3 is TGTGCCAGCAGTTACGACAGGGGAGGTGGCTACACCTTC. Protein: CASSYDRGGGYTF.

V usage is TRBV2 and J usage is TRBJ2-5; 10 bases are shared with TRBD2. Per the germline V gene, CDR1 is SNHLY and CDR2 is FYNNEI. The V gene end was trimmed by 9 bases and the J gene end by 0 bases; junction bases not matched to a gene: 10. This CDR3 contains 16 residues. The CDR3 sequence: CARGGSGGSYQETQYF. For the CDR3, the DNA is TGTGCCAGAGGGGGTAGCGGGGGGTCGTACCAAGAGACCCAGTACTTC.

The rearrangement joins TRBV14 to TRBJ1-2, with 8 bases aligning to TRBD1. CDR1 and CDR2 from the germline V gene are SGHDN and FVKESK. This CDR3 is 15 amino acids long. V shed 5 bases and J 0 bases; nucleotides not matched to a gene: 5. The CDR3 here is CASSLRQGTNYGYTF. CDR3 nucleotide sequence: TGTGCCAGCAGCTTACGACAGGGGACTAACTATGGCTACACCTTC.

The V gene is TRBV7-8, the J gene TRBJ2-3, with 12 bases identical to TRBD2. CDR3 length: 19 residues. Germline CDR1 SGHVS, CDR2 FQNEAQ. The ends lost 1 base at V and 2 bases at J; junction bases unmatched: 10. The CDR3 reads CASSLVLAGGPISTDTQYF. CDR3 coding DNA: TGTGCCAGCAGCTTAGTGCTAGCGGGGGGGCCAATCTCCACAGATACGCAGTATTTT.

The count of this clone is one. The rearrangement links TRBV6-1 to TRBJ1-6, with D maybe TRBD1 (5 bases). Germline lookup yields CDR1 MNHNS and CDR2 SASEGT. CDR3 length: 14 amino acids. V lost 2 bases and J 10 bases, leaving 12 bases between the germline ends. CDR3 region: CASSELGAGSPLHF. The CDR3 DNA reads TGTGCCAGCAGTGAATTAGGGGCCGGGTCACCCCTCCACTTT.

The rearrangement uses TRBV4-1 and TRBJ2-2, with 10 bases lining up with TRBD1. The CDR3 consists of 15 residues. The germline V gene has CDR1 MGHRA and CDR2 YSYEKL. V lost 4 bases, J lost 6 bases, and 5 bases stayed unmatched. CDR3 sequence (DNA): TGCGCCAGCAGCCCGGGGACAGGGGACTCCGGGGAGCTGTTTTTT. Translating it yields CASSPGTGDSGELFF.

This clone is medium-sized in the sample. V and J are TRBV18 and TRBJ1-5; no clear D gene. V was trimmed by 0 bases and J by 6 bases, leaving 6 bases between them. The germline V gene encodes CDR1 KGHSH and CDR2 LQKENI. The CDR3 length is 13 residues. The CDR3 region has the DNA TGTGCCAGCTCACCACCTAGTAGTCAGCCCCAGCATTTT. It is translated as CASSPPSSQPQHF.

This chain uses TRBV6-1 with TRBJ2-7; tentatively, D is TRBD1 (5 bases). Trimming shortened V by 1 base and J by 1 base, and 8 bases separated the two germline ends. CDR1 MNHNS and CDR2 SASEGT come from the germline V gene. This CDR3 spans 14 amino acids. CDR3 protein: CASSEGPGSYEQYF. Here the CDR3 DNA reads TGTGCCAGCAGTGAAGGCCCAGGGTCCTACGAGCAGTACTTC.

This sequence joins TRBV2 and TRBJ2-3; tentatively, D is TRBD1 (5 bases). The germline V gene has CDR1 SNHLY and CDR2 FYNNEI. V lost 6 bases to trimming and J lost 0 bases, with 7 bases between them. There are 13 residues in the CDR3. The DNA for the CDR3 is TGTGCCAGCAGGGACACTAGCACAGATACGCAGTATTTT. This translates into CASRDTSTDTQYF.